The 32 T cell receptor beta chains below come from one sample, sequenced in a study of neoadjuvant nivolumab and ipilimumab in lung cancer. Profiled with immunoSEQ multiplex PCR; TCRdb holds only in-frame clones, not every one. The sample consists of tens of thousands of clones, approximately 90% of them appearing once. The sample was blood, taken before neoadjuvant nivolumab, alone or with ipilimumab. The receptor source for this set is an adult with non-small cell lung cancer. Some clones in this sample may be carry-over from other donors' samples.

The CDR3 protein is CASSLWTSGRATDTQYF. CDR3 sequence (DNA): TGTGCCAGCTCACTTTGGACTAGCGGGAGGGCTACAGATACGCAGTATTTT. This chain links TRBV18 with TRBJ2-3; 15 bases map to TRBD2. The CDR3 totals 17 residues. Germline CDR1 KGHSH, CDR2 LQKENI. J lost 3 bases, V lost 4 bases, and 5 bases had no gene match.

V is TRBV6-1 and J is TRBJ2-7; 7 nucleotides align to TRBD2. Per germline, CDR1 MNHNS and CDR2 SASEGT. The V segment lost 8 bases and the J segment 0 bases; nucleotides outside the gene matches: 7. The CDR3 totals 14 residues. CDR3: CASGVAGSSYEQYF. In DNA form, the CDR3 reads TGTGCCAGCGGTGTAGCGGGCAGCTCCTACGAGCAGTACTTC.

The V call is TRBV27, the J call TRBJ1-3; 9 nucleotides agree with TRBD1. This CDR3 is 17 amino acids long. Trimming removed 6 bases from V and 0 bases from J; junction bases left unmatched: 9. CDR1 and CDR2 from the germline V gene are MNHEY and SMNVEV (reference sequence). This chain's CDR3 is CASRQGQGLLSGNTIYF. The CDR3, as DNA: TGTGCCAGCAGGCAGGGACAGGGACTGCTCTCTGGAAACACCATATATTTT.

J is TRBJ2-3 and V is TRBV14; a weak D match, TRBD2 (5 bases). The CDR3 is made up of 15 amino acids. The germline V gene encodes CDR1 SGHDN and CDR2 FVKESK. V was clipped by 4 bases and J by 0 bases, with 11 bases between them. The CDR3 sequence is CASSPAVRSTDTQYF. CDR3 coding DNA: TGTGCCAGCAGCCCAGCGGTACGAAGCACAGATACGCAGTATTTT.

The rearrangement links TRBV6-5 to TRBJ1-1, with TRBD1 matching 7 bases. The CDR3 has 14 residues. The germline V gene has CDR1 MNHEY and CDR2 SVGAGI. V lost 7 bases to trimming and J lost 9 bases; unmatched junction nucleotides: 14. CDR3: CASTPTGWREKAFF. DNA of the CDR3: TGTGCCAGCACCCCGACAGGGTGGAGAGAGAAAGCTTTCTTT.

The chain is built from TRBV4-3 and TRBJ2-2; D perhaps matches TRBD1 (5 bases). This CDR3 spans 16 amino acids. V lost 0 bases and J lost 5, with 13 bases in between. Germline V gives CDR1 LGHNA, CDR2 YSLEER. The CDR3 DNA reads TGCGCCAGCAGCCAAGATAGACAGCTAAAGACCGGGGAGCTGTTTTTT. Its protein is CASSQDRQLKTGELFF.

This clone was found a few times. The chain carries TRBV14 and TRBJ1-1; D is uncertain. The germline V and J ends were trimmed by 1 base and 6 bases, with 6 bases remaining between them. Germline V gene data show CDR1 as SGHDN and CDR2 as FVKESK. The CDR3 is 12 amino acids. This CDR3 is CASSQVFSEAFF. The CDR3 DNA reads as TGTGCCAGCAGCCAAGTGTTCTCTGAAGCTTTCTTT.

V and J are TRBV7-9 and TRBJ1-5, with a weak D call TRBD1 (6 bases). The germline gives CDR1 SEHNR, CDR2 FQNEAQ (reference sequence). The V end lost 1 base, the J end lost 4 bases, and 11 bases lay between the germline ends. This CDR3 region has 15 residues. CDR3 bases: TGTGCCAGCAGCTTAGGTGGGGGCGAAAATCAGCCCCAGCATTTT. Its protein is CASSLGGGENQPQHF.

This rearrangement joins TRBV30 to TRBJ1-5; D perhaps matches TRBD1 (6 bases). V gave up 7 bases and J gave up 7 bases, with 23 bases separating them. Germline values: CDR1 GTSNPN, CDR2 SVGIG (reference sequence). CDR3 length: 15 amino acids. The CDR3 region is CALTQGGLSRQPQHF. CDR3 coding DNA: TGTGCCTTAACACAGGGAGGTCTTTCGAGGCAGCCCCAGCATTTT.

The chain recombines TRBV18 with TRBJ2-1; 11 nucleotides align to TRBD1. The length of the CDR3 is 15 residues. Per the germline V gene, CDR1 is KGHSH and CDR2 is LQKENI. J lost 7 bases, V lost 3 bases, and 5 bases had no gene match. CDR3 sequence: CASSPGTGGINEQFF. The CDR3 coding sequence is TGTGCCAGCTCACCCGGGACAGGGGGTATAAATGAGCAGTTCTTC.

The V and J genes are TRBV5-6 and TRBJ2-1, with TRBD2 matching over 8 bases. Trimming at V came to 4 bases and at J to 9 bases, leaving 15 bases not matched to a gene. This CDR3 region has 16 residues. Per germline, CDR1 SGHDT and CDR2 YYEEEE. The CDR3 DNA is TGTGCCAGCAGCCACGGTGGAGGTAGCGGGATTGGTGAGCAGTTCTTC. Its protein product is CASSHGGGSGIGEQFF.

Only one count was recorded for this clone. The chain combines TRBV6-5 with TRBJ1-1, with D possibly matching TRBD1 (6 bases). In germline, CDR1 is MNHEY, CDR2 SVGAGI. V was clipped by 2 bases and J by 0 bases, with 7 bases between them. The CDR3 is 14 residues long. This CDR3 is CASSYRTVNTEAFF. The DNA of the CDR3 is TGTGCCAGCAGTTACAGGACAGTGAACACTGAAGCTTTCTTT.

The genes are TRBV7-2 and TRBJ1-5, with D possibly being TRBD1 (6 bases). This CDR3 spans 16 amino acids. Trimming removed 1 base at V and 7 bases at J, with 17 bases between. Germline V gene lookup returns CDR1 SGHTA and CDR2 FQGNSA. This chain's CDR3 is CASSLGGGRGRQPQHF. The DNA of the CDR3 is TGTGCCAGCAGCTTAGGAGGGGGACGCGGACGACAGCCCCAGCATTTT.

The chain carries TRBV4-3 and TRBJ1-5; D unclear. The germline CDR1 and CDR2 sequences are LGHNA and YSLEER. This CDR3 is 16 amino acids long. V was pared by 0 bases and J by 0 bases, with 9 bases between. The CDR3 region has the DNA TGCGCCAGCAGCCAAGATAGAGGGTTTAGCAATCAGCCCCAGCATTTT. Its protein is CASSQDRGFSNQPQHF.

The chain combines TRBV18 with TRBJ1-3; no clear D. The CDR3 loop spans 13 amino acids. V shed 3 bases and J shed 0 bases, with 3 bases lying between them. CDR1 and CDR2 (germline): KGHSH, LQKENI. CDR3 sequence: CASSPSSGNTIYF. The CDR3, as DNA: TGTGCCAGCTCACCTAGCTCTGGAAACACCATATATTTT.

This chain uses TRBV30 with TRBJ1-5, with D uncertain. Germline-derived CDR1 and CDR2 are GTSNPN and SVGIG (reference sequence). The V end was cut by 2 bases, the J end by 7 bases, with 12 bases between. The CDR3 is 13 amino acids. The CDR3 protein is CAWSLSPGQPQHF. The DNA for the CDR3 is TGTGCCTGGAGTTTGTCCCCGGGGCAGCCCCAGCATTTT.

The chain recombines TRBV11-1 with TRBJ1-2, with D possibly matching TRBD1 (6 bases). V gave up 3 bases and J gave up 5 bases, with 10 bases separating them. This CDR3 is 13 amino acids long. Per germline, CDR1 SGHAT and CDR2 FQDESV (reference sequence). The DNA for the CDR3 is TGTGCCAGCAGCTTGGACAGAAGATATGGCTACACCTTC. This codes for CASSLDRRYGYTF.

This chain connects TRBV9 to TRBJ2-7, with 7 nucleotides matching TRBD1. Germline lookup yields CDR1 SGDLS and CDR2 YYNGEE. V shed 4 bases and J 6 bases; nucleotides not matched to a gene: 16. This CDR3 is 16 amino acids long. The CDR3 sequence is CASSLTGTTTSVEQYF. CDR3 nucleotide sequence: TGTGCCAGCAGCCTGACAGGGACCACTACCTCCGTCGAGCAGTACTTC.

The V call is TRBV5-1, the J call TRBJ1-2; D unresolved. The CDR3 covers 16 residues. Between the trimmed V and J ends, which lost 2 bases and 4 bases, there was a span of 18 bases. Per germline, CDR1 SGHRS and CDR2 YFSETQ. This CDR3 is CASSLDLDTSAYGYTF. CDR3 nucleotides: TGCGCCAGCAGCTTAGACTTAGACACCTCGGCCTATGGCTACACCTTC. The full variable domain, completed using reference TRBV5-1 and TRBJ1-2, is KAGVTQTPRYLIKTRGQQVTLSCSPISGHRSVSWYQQTPGQGLQFLFEYFSETQRNKGNFPGRFSGRQFSNSRSEMNVSTLELGDSALYLCASSLDLDTSAYGYTFGSGTRLTVV.

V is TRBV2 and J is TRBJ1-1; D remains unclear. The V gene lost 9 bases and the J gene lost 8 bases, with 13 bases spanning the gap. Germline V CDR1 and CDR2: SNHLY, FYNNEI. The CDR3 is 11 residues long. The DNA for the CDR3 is TGTGCCAGTTCTTACGCCCGGGAAGCTTTCTTT. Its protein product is CASSYAREAFF.

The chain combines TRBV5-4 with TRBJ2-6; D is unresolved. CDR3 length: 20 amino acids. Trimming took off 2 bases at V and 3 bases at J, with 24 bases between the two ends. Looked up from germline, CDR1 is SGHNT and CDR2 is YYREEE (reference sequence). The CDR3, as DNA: TGTGCCAGCAGCTTTATCATCCGGGCCGGCGATGGCCATGGGGCCAACGTCCTGACTTTC. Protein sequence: CASSFIIRAGDGHGANVLTF. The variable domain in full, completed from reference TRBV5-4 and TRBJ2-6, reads ETGVTQSPTHLIKTRGQQVTLRCSSQSGHNTVSWYQQALGQGPQFIFQYYREEENGRGNFPPRFSGLQFPNYSSELNVNALELDDSALYLCASSFIIRAGDGHGANVLTFGAGSRLTVL.

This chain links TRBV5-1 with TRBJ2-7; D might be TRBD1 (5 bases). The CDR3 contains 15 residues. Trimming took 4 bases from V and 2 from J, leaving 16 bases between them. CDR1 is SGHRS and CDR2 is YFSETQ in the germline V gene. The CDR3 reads CASSLRQSTPYEQYF. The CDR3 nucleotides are TGCGCCAGCAGCCTGCGACAGTCCACCCCCTACGAGCAGTACTTC.

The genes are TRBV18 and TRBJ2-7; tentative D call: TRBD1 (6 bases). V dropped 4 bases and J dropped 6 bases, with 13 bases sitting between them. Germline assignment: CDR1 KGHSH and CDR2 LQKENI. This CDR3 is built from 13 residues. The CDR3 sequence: CASSQTQGAEQYF. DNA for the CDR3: TGTGCCAGCTCACAAACACAGGGTGCCGAGCAGTACTTC.

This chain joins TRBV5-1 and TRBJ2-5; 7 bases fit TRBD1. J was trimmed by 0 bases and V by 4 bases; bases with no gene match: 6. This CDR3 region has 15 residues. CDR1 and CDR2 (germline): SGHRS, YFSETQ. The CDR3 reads CASSANTGDQETQYF. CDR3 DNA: TGCGCCAGCAGCGCTAATACAGGGGACCAAGAGACCCAGTACTTC.

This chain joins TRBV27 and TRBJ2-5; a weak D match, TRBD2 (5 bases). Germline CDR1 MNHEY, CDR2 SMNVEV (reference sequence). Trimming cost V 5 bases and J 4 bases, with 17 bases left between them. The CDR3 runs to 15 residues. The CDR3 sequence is CASSLTRAPGETQYF. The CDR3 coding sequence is TGTGCCAGCAGTCTCACTAGGGCCCCCGGAGAGACCCAGTACTTC.

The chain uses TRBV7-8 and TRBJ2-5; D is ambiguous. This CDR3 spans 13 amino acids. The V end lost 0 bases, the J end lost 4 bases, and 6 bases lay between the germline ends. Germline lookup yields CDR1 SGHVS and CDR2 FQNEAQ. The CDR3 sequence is CASSLAAPETQYF. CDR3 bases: TGTGCCAGCAGCTTAGCGGCCCCAGAGACCCAGTACTTC.

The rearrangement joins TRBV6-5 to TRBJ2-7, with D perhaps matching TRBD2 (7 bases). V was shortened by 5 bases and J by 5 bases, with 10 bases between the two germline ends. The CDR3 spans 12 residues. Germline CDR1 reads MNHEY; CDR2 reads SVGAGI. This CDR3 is CASSRGGDEQYF. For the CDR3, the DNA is TGTGCCAGCAGTAGAGGGGGGGACGAGCAGTACTTC.

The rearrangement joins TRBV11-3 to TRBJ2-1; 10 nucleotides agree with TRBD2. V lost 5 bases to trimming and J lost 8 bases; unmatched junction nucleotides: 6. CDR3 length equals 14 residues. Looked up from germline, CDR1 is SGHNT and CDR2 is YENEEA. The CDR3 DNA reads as TGTGCCAGCAGCCACGGGACTAGCGCATATGAGCAGTTCTTC. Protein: CASSHGTSAYEQFF.

The CDR3 protein is CSSYTDTQYF. CDR3 coding DNA: TGCAGCTCCTACACAGATACGCAGTATTTT. This chain links TRBV29-1 with TRBJ2-3; D gene unclear. V was clipped by 8 bases and J by 2 bases, with 5 bases between them. The CDR3 loop spans 10 amino acids. Germline V gene lookup returns CDR1 SQVTM and CDR2 ANQGSEA.

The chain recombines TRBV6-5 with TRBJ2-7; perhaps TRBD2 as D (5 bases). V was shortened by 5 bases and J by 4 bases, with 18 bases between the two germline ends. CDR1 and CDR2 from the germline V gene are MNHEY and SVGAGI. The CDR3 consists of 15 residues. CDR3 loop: CASSRWETPEYEQYF. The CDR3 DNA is TGTGCCAGCAGTCGGTGGGAGACTCCGGAATACGAGCAGTACTTC.

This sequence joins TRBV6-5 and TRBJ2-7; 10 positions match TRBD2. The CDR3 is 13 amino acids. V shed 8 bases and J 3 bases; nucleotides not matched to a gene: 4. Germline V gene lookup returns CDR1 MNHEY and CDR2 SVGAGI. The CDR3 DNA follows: TGTGCCAGCCGGGCTAGCGGGAGCTACGAGCAGTACTTC. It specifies CASRASGSYEQYF.

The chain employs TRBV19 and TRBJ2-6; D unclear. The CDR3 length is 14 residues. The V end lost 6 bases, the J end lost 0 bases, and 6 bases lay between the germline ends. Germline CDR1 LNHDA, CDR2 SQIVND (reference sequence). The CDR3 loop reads CASRWYSGANVLTF. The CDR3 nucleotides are TGTGCCAGTAGGTGGTACTCTGGGGCCAACGTCCTGACTTTC.